Each of the 10 T cell receptor beta chains below was sequenced from the same sample in a study of blood T cell repertoires in COVID-19. Sequenced by immunoSEQ multiplex PCR; TCRdb stores in-frame clones only, minus some. The sample shows about 280,000 clones, about 82% of them seen only once. The material sequenced was peripheral blood. The receptors stem from a man in his forties or fifties with active or convalescent COVID-19.

The gene calls are TRBV28 and TRBJ2-3; D might be TRBD2 (6 bases). Trimming took off 5 bases at V and 3 bases at J, with 6 bases between the two ends. Germline V gives CDR1 MDHEN, CDR2 SYDVKM. This CDR3 contains 12 residues. This chain's CDR3 is CASSGGTDTQYF. The CDR3 coding sequence is TGTGCCAGCAGTGGAGGGACAGATACGCAGTATTTT.

The rearrangement uses TRBV7-3 and TRBJ2-5; 7 bases are shared with TRBD2. This CDR3 comprises 13 residues. Germline V lookup: CDR1 SGHTA, CDR2 FQGTGA. V dropped 5 bases and J dropped 4; count of bases not matched to a gene: 4. CDR3 in DNA: TGTGCCAGCAGCATCGGGAGGACAGAGACCCAGTACTTC. Its protein is CASSIGRTETQYF.

The chain combines TRBV24-1 with TRBJ2-1; 14 bases agree with TRBD2. Trimming at V came to 3 bases and at J to 2 bases, leaving 11 bases not matched to a gene. From germline, CDR1 is KGHDR and CDR2 SFDVKD. The CDR3 has 20 residues. The DNA for the CDR3 is TGTGCCACCAGTGATACCGGGACTAGCGGGAGAGGGGTCACCTACAATGAGCAGTTCTTC. Protein: CATSDTGTSGRGVTYNEQFF.

The rearrangement joins TRBV19 to TRBJ1-6; a possible D gene is TRBD1 (5 bases). V lost 11 bases and J lost 5, with 19 bases in between. The CDR3 extends over 15 amino acids. Per the germline V gene, CDR1 is LNHDA and CDR2 is SQIVND (reference sequence). Here the CDR3 DNA reads TGTGCCTCTAAGGGGTACGCTGATAATAATTCACCCCTCCACTTT. Amino acids: CASKGYADNNSPLHF.

Here the CDR3 DNA reads TGCGCCAGCAGCCAAGTAGGGGGGGCAGCTCAGCCCCAGCATTTT. This translates into CASSQVGGAAQPQHF. The chain uses TRBV4-1 and TRBJ1-5, with D perhaps matching TRBD1 (6 bases). This CDR3 region has 15 residues. Trimming stripped 1 base from V and 6 bases from J, with 13 bases between. Germline loops: CDR1 MGHRA, CDR2 YSYEKL.

The chain recombines TRBV5-1 with TRBJ1-3; D remains ambiguous. The germline V gene encodes CDR1 SGHRS and CDR2 YFSETQ. This CDR3 has 14 amino acids. V gave up 5 bases and J gave up 4 bases, with 13 bases separating them. In DNA, the CDR3 is TGCGCCAGCAGTGACGGGGTAACGGGAAACACCATATATTTT. Its translation: CASSDGVTGNTIYF.

The chain links TRBV5-1 to TRBJ2-3, with D possibly TRBD1 on 5 matching bases. CDR1 and CDR2 (germline): SGHRS, YFSETQ. The ends were cut back, 6 bases at V and 4 bases at J, with 15 bases in the middle. The CDR3 consists of 14 residues. The CDR3 region has the DNA TGCGCCAGCACGAGGCAGGGCGAGGCAGATACGCAGTATTTT. Residues: CASTRQGEADTQYF.

The chain employs TRBV5-1 and TRBJ1-2; 10 bases agree with TRBD1. Germline assignment: CDR1 SGHRS and CDR2 YFSETQ. The V and J ends lost 0 bases and 6 bases, in that order; junction bases with no gene match: 5. The CDR3 has 15 amino acids. The CDR3 loop is CASSLDGTGVDGYTF. For the CDR3, the DNA is TGCGCCAGCAGCTTGGACGGGACAGGGGTGGATGGCTACACCTTC.

CDR3 sequence reads: CATSDQGTSGSYEQYF. CDR3 nucleotide sequence: TGTGCCACCAGTGACCAAGGGACTAGCGGTTCCTACGAGCAGTACTTC. This rearrangement joins TRBV24-1 to TRBJ2-7; 11 positions match TRBD2. CDR3 length: 16 amino acids. The J segment lost 1 base and the V segment lost 4 bases, leaving 5 bases of the junction unmatched. Germline V gene lookup returns CDR1 KGHDR and CDR2 SFDVKD.

This clone was picked up a small number of times. The rearrangement uses TRBV7-3 and TRBJ1-6; D uncertain. The CDR3 runs 16 residues. V lost 2 bases and J lost 5, with 13 bases in between. CDR1 is SGHTA, CDR2 FQGTGA, per germline. The DNA for the CDR3 is TGTGCCAGCAGCTTATCCGGCCCCAGGAATAATTCACCCCTCCACTTT. Translating it yields CASSLSGPRNNSPLHF. Filled out from reference TRBV7-3 and TRBJ1-6, the complete variable domain reads GAGVSQTPSNKVTEKGKYVELRCDPISGHTALYWYRQSLGQGPEFLIYFQGTGAADDSGLPNDRFFAVRPEGSVSTLKIQRTERGDSAVYLCASSLSGPRNNSPLHFGNGTRLTVT.